The 9 T cell receptor beta chains given below trace back to one sample, sequenced in a study of T-cell memory formation after mild COVID-19. TCRdb passed the 5' RACE reads through MiXCR, listing each CDR3 protein once. The data show about 170,000 distinct CDR3 sequences, approximately 13% seen once. The sequenced sample consisted of PBMCs or a T cell subset sorted from them (not recorded which). The source of these receptors is a man between 18 and 29 years old who had mild COVID-19 (a few samples of this study predate the infection). Cell type and time point are not known.

The genes are TRBV12-3 or TRBV12-4 and TRBJ1-2; TRBD1 might be the D (6 bases). This CDR3 is built from 12 residues. Trimming shortened V by 6 bases and J by 8 bases, and 13 bases separated the two germline ends. CDR3 residues: CASSRTGYGYTF. The CDR3 coding sequence is TGTGCCAGCAGCCGAACAGGGTACGGCTACACCTTC.

This chain uses TRBV5-1 with TRBJ2-3; no clear D. V lost 0 bases, J lost 3 bases, and 5 bases lay in between. This CDR3 has 13 residues. Per germline, CDR1 SGHRS and CDR2 YFSETQ. The CDR3 DNA follows: TGCGCCAGCAGCTTGGATACTACAGATACGCAGTATTTT. Protein: CASSLDTTDTQYF.

This chain uses TRBV19 with TRBJ2-6, with D perhaps matching TRBD1 or TRBD2 (5 bases each). Germline V CDR1 and CDR2: LNHDA, SQIVND (reference sequence). The CDR3 runs 14 residues. The V and J ends lost 9 bases and 2 bases respectively, with 11 bases between them. The CDR3 loop reads CASRPGPGANVLTF. The CDR3 DNA is TGTGCCAGCAGACCGGGGCCTGGGGCCAACGTCCTGACTTTC. Full variable domain (outside the CDR3, taken from reference TRBV19 and TRBJ2-6): DGGITQSPKYLFRKEGQNVTLSCEQNLNHDAMYWYRQDPGQGLRLIYYSQIVNDFQKGDIAEGYSVSREKKESFPLTVTSAQKNPTAFYLCASRPGPGANVLTFGAGSRLTVL.

V usage is TRBV6-2 or TRBV6-3 and J usage is TRBJ1-5; D ambiguous. Germline V gene lookup returns CDR1 MNHEY and CDR2 SVGEGT. CDR3 length: 13 amino acids. V lost 7 bases to trimming and J lost 2 bases, with 9 bases between them. The CDR3 spells CASTPDGNQPQHF. The CDR3 region has the DNA TGTGCCAGCACCCCGGACGGCAATCAGCCCCAGCATTTT.

To note about this clonotype: A much larger clone lies one base from this, so it may be a read error. The conserved final phenylalanine or tryptophan is absent from the CDR3, which likely points to a read error. The chain combines TRBV7-2 with TRBJ1-2, with 10 nucleotides matching TRBD1. The CDR3 sequence is 14 residues long. The germline V gene has CDR1 SGHTA and CDR2 FQGNSA. V dropped 7 bases and J dropped 2; count of bases not matched to a gene: 4. The CDR3 is CASIPTGGNYGYTL. The CDR3 DNA follows: TGTGCCAGCATCCCGACAGGGGGCAACTATGGCTACACCTTA.

The chain is built from TRBV20-1 and TRBJ1-1, with no clear D. CDR1 is DFQATT, CDR2 SNEGSKA, per germline (reference sequence). The germline V and J ends were trimmed by 6 bases and 6 bases, with 11 bases remaining between them. The CDR3 is 11 residues long. Here the CDR3 reads CSATPNAEAFF. CDR3 in DNA: TGCAGTGCCACACCTAACGCTGAAGCTTTCTTT.

The chain joins TRBV28 to TRBJ1-5; D ambiguous. In germline, CDR1 is MDHEN, CDR2 SYDVKM. The CDR3 loop spans 17 amino acids. Trimming stripped 3 bases from V and 7 bases from J, with 22 bases between. In DNA, the CDR3 is TGTGCCAGCAGTTTTGTCGGAAGGCAAGGACTGTGGCAGCCCCAGCATTTT. It is translated as CASSFVGRQGLWQPQHF.

This clonotype was picked up a small number of times. V usage is TRBV5-6 and J usage is TRBJ1-2; D gene uncertain. Germline V CDR1 and CDR2: SGHDT, YYEEEE. The CDR3 spans 14 residues. Trimming stripped 1 base from V and 9 bases from J, with 16 bases between. The CDR3 loop reads CASSLRLTLSSYTF. The DNA for the CDR3 is TGTGCCAGCAGCTTGCGCTTGACGCTCTCTAGCTACACCTTC.

The rearrangement uses TRBV20-1 and TRBJ2-5; D call uncertain. Deletions cut 3 bases from V and 4 bases from J, with 15 bases between. CDR1 and CDR2 from the germline V gene are DFQATT and SNEGSKA (reference sequence). This CDR3 is built from 14 residues. The chain's CDR3 is CSASGLEGGETQYF. The CDR3 DNA sequence: TGCAGTGCTAGCGGCCTAGAAGGTGGAGAGACCCAGTACTTC.